This T cell receptor (beta chain) was identified during a study of Tregs in tolerant kidney transplant recipients. On the study more broadly: Sorting of CD4+CD25+CD127- cells followed approximately three-day belatacept mixed lymphocyte reactions, sometimes with roughly five-day graft donor restimulation.

Study outcomes and limitations: Validation in larger populations is needed because few patients were studied. Activated donor B cell expansion appeared to reveal the most relevant donor-specific TCRbeta repertoire.

Using immunoSEQ multiplex PCR, the repertoire was profiled, and TCRdb retains in-frame clones only, with some absent. The data show 35,000 to 50,000 clones, 95% to 96% seen once. With respect to this clone: Antigen specificity is unknown.

Germline V gene sequence: CDR1 GTSNPN, CDR2 SVGIG (reference sequence). V dropped 4 bases and J dropped 0 bases, with 13 bases sitting between them. The CDR3 is 15 amino acids. Source material: Tregs from blood cultured with allogeneic cells. This sequence was found in a human donor in good health. The chain joins TRBV30 to TRBJ1-3; no firm D call. CDR3 residues: CAWTTGLYSGNTIYF. DNA of the CDR3: TGTGCCTGGACCACTGGACTGTACTCTGGAAACACCATATATTTT.